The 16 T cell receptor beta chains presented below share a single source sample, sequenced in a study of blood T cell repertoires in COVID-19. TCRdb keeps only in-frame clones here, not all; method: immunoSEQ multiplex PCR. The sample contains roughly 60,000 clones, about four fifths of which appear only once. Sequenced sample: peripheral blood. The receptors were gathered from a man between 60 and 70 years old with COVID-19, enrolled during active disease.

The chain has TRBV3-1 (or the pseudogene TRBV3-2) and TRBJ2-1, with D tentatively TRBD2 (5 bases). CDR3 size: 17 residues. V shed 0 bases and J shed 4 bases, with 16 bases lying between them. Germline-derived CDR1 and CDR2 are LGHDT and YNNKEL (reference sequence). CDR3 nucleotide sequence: TGTGCCAGCAGCCAAGACCTAGCAGCGGTAAATTACAATGAGCAGTTCTTC. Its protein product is CASSQDLAAVNYNEQFF.

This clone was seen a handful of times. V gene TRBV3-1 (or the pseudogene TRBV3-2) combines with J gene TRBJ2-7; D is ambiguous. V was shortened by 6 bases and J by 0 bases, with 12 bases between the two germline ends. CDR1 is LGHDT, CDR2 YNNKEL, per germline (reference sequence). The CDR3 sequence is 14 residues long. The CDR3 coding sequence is TGTGCCAGCAGTTTAACTGGGCTCTCCTACGAGCAGTACTTC. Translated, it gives CASSLTGLSYEQYF.

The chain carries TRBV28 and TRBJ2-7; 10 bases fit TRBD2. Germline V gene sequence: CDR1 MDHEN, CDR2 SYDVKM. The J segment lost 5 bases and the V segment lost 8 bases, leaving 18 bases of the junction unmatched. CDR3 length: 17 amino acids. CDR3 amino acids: CASPPRLAGENINEQYF. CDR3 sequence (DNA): TGTGCCAGCCCACCGAGGCTAGCGGGAGAGAATATCAACGAGCAGTACTTC.

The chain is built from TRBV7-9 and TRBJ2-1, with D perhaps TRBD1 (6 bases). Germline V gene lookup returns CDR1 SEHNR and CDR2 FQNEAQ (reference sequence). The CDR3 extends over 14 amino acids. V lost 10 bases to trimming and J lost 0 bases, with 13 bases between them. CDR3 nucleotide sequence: TGTGCCATGCAGGGGTCTAGCTCCTACAATGAGCAGTTCTTC. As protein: CAMQGSSSYNEQFF.

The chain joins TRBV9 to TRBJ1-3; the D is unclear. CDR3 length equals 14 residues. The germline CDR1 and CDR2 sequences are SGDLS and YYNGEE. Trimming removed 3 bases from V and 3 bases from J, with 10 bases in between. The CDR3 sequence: CASSEVSNGNTIYF. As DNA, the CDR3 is TGTGCCAGCAGCGAAGTCAGTAATGGAAACACCATATATTTT.

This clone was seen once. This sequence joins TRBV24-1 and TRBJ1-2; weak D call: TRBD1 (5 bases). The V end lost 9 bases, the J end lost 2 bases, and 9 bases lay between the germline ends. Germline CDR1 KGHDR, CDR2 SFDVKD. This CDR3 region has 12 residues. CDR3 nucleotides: TGTGCCACCTCCGGGGGAAACTATGGCTACACCTTC. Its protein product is CATSGGNYGYTF.

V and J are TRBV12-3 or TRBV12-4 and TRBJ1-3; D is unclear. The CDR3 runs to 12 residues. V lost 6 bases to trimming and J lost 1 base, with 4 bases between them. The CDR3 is CASSPSGNTIYF. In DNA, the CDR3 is TGTGCCAGCAGCCCGTCTGGAAACACCATATATTTT.

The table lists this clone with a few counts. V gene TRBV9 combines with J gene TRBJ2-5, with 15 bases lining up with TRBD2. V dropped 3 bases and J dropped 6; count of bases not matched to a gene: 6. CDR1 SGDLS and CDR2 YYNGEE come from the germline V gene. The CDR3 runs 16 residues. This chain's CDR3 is CASSAGLAGGSKTQYF. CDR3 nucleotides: TGTGCCAGCAGCGCCGGACTAGCGGGAGGGTCGAAGACCCAGTACTTC.

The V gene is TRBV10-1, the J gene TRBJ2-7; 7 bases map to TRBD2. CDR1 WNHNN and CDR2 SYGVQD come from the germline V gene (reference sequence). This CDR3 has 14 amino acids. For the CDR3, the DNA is TGCGCACCAAGGGAGGGTATTTCCTTCTACGAGCAGTACTTC. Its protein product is CAPREGISFYEQYF.

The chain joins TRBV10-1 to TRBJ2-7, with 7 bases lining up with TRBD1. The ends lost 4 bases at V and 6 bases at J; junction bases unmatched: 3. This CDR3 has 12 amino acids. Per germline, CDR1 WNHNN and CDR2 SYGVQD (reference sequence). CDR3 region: CASSGQGGEQYF. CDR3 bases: TGCGCCAGCAGTGGACAGGGTGGCGAGCAGTACTTC.

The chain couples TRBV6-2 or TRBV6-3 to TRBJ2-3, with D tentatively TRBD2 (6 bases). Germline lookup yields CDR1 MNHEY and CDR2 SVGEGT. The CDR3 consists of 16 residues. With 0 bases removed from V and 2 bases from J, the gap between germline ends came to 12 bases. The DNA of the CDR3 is TGTGCCAGCAGTTACTCGCGGAGGGAGAACACAGATACGCAGTATTTT. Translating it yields CASSYSRRENTDTQYF.

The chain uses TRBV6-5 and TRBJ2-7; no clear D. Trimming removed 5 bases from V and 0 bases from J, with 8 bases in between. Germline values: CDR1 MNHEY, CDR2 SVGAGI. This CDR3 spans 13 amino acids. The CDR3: CASSKHSSYEQYF. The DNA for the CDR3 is TGTGCCAGCAGTAAACATTCCTCCTACGAGCAGTACTTC.

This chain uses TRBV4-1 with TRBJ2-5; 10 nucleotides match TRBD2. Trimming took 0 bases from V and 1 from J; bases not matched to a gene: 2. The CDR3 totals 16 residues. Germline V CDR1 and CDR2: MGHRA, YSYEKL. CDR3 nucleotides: TGCGCCAGCAGCCAAGATCGGACTAGCGGCCAAGAGACCCAGTACTTC. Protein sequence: CASSQDRTSGQETQYF.

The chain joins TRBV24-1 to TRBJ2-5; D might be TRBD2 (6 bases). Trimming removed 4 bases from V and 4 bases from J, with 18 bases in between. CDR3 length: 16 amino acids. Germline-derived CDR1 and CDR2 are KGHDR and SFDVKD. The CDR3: CATSDPRATSRETQYF. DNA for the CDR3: TGTGCCACCAGTGACCCCCGGGCAACTAGCAGAGAGACCCAGTACTTC.

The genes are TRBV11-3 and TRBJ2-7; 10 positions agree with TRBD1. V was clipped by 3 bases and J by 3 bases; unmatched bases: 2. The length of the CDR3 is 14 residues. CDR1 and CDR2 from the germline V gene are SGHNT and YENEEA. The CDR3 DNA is TGTGCCAGCAGCTTGGGACAGGGGTTCTACGAGCAGTACTTC. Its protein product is CASSLGQGFYEQYF.

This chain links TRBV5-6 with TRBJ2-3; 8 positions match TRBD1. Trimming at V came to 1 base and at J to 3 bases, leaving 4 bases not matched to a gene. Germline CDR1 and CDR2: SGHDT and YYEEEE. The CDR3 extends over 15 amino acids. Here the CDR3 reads CASSLPDRVTDTQYF. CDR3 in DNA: TGTGCCAGCAGCTTGCCGGACAGGGTAACAGATACGCAGTATTTT.